The 15 T cell receptor beta chains below were found in one sample sequenced in a study of T-cell reconstitution after alpha-beta-depleted transplantation in children. Unique molecular identifiers were incorporated when the TCRbeta library was constructed. TCRdb reprocessed the PCR reads via MiXCR and lists one record per CDR3 protein. The data show about 250,000 distinct CDR3 sequences, about 24% seen once. Sequencing was performed on PBMCs, mostly from graft donor cells, taken 360 days after TCRalphabeta/CD19-depleted stem cell transplant. These receptors originate from a female patient aged 2 to 10 who had a stem cell transplant for congenital amegakaryocytic thrombocytopenia, so the T cells may come from the graft donor.

The table lists this clonotype with a few counts. The V and J genes are TRBV20-1 and TRBJ2-7, with D unresolved. Germline V CDR1 and CDR2: DFQATT, SNEGSKA (reference sequence). The CDR3 contains 14 residues. With 1 base removed from V and 4 bases from J, the gap between germline ends came to 14 bases. The CDR3 DNA sequence: TGCAGTGCTAGAGGCTTACAGATACCGTACGAGCAGTACTTC. It yields the protein CSARGLQIPYEQYF.

This rearrangement joins TRBV3-1 to TRBJ1-4; 7 bases line up with TRBD1. Trimming took 3 bases from V and 5 from J; bases not matched to a gene: 6. The CDR3 sequence is 15 residues long. Germline values: CDR1 LGHDT, CDR2 YNNKEL (reference sequence). The CDR3 reads CASSQGGQMNEKLFF. In DNA form, the CDR3 reads TGTGCCAGCAGCCAGGGGGGACAGATGAATGAAAAACTGTTTTTT.

The CDR3 DNA is TGTGCCAGCAGTTTACGACATCACACCGGGGAGCTGTTTTTT. Residues: CASSLRHHTGELFF. The rearrangement joins TRBV27 to TRBJ2-2; D remains ambiguous. Germline assignment: CDR1 MNHEY and CDR2 SMNVEV (reference sequence). CDR3 length: 14 residues. The V gene lost 2 bases and the J gene lost 3 bases, with 7 bases spanning the gap.

In its sample, this clonotype was seen a few times. The chain links TRBV25-1 to TRBJ2-2; D remains ambiguous. The CDR3 is made up of 13 amino acids. Trimming took off 0 bases at V and 7 bases at J, with 6 bases between the two ends. From germline, CDR1 is MGHDK and CDR2 SYGVNS. For the CDR3, the DNA is TGTGCCAGCAGTGAATATAAAGGCGGGGAGCTGTTTTTT. It yields the protein CASSEYKGGELFF.

The chain recombines TRBV4-2 with TRBJ1-5; unclear D gene. Trimming cost V 2 bases and J 4 bases, with 12 bases left between them. Germline lookup yields CDR1 LGHNA and CDR2 YNFKEQ. The CDR3 contains 15 residues. CDR3 amino acids: CASSQYSSANQPQHF. The CDR3 DNA reads as TGTGCCAGCAGCCAATATTCGTCCGCTAATCAGCCCCAGCATTTT.

As to this clonotype: One end of the junction does not line up with germline, which may come from a read error. The chain employs TRBV12-3 or TRBV12-4 and TRBJ2-3; D perhaps matches TRBD2 (6 bases). This CDR3 region has 16 residues. CDR3 sequence (DNA): TGTGCGAGCACCGAGACTAGGTGGTCTAGCACAGATACGCAGTATTTT. The encoded protein is CASTETRWSSTDTQYF.

In its sample, this clonotype was seen a few times. The rearrangement joins TRBV29-1 to TRBJ2-7; D is uncertain. CDR1 is SQVTM and CDR2 is ANQGSEA in the germline V gene. V was shortened by 6 bases and J by 0 bases, with 18 bases between the two germline ends. The CDR3 spans 15 residues. The CDR3 spells CSVHTRAASSYEQYF. DNA for the CDR3: TGCAGCGTACACACCCGGGCAGCGAGCTCCTACGAGCAGTACTTC.

This clonotype occurred a few times. The V call is TRBV10-3, the J call TRBJ2-6, with unresolved D. Between the trimmed V and J ends, which lost 4 bases and 4 bases, there was a span of 14 bases. Germline V gene lookup returns CDR1 ENHRY and CDR2 SYGVKD. This CDR3 has 16 residues. The CDR3, as DNA: TGTGCCATCAGTGTTGGGGATTACGTAGGGGCCAACGTCCTGACTTTC. It is translated as CAISVGDYVGANVLTF.

The chain has TRBV28 and TRBJ1-5; TRBD1 matches 8 bases. There are 16 residues in the CDR3. From germline, CDR1 is MDHEN and CDR2 SYDVKM. V gave up 8 bases and J gave up 3 bases; unmatched junction bases: 12. CDR3 in amino acids: CASGIGQGSFNQPQHF. The CDR3 coding sequence is TGTGCCAGCGGAATTGGACAGGGATCATTCAATCAGCCCCAGCATTTT.

The chain is built from TRBV4-1 and TRBJ1-6, with 7 bases that match TRBD1. Germline CDR1 MGHRA, CDR2 YSYEKL. Unmatched junction bases numbered 6, after V lost 3 bases and J lost 1 base. The CDR3 covers 17 residues. Here the CDR3 DNA reads TGCGCCAGCAGCCATGACAGGGTGCAGTCCTATAATTCACCCCTCCACTTT. The encoded protein is CASSHDRVQSYNSPLHF.

The table lists this clonotype with a few counts. This chain connects TRBV28 to TRBJ2-1; TRBD2 is a possible D gene (6 bases). The CDR3 runs 12 residues. Trimming took off 6 bases at V and 15 bases at J, with 18 bases between the two ends. Germline V gene sequence: CDR1 MDHEN, CDR2 SYDVKM. In nucleotides, the CDR3 is TGTGCCAGCAGGCAAGGGTCCGGGGGACCGTTCTTC. It specifies CASRQGSGGPFF. Full variable domain (rest looked up from reference TRBV28 and TRBJ2-1): DVKVTQSSRYLVKRTGEKVFLECVQDMDHENMFWYRQDPGLGLRLIYFSYDVKMKEKGDIPEGYSVSREKKERFSLILESASTNQTSMYLCASRQGSGGPFFGPGTRLTVL.

This clonotype was seen ten or more times. The chain is built from TRBV4-3 and TRBJ2-2; 8 nucleotides agree with TRBD2. Germline CDR1 reads LGHNA; CDR2 reads YSLEER. J gave up 4 bases and V 1 base, and 14 bases lay outside the gene matches. There are 19 residues in the CDR3. CDR3 sequence: CASSQGNPGTSLGTGELFF. CDR3 DNA: TGCGCCAGCAGCCAAGGCAACCCCGGGACTAGTCTTGGCACCGGGGAGCTGTTTTTT.

V usage is TRBV24-1 and J usage is TRBJ1-1; D not certain. The ends were cut back, 6 bases at V and 7 bases at J, with 11 bases in the middle. The CDR3 is made up of 12 amino acids. In germline, CDR1 is KGHDR, CDR2 SFDVKD. The CDR3: CATSYSGREAFF. In DNA, the CDR3 is TGTGCCACCAGTTATTCGGGTCGTGAAGCTTTCTTT.

This rearrangement joins TRBV10-3 to TRBJ2-1; D may be TRBD1 (6 bases). The length of the CDR3 is 12 residues. V gave up 2 bases and J gave up 16 bases, with 15 bases separating them. Germline CDR1 is ENHRY and CDR2 is SYGVKD. The CDR3 loop is CAISETQGQLFF. Here the CDR3 DNA reads TGTGCCATCAGTGAGACACAGGGTCAGCTATTCTTC.

V gene TRBV6-2 or TRBV6-3 combines with J gene TRBJ2-7; D could derive from TRBD1 or TRBD2 (5 bases each). The CDR3 has 16 amino acids. Germline lookup yields CDR1 MNHEY and CDR2 SVGEGT. V lost 2 bases, J lost 5 bases, and 19 bases lay in between. CDR3 protein: CASSYGAAGGADEQYF. The DNA for the CDR3 is TGTGCCAGCAGTTACGGGGCCGCAGGAGGTGCCGACGAGCAGTACTTC.